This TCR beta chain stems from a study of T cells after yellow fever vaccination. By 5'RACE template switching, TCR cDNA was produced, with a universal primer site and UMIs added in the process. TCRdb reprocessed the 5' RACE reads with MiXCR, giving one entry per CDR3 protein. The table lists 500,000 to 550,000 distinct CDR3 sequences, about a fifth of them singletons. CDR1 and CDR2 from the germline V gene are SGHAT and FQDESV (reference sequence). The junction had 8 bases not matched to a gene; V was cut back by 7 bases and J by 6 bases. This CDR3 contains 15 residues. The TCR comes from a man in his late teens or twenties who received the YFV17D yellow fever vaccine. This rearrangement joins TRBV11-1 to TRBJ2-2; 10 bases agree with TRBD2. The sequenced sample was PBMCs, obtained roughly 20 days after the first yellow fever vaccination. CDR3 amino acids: CASTAGTSVSGELFF. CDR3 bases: TGTGCCAGCACCGCGGGGACTAGCGTTTCCGGGGAGCTGTTTTTT. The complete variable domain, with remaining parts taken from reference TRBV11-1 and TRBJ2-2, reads EAEVAQSPRYKITEKSQAVAFWCDPISGHATLYWYRQILGQGPELLVQFQDESVVDDSQLPKDRFSAERLKGVDSTLKIQPAELGDSAMYLCASTAGTSVSGELFFGEGSRLTVL.